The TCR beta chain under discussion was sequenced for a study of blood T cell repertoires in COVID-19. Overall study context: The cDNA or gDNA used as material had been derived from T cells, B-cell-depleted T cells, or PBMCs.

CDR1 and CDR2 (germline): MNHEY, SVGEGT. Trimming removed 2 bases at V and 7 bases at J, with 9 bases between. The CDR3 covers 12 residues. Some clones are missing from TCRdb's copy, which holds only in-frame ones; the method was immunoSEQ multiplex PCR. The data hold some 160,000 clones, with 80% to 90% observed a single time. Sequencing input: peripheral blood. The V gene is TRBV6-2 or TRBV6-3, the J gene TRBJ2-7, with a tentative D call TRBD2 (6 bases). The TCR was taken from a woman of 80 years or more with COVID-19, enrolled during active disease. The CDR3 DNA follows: TGTGCCAGCAGTTACCGGCGGGAAGAGCAGTACTTC. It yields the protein CASSYRREEQYF.